The clone carrying this T cell receptor (beta chain) appeared a single time. The sample is drawn from a study of blood T cell repertoires in COVID-19. For the study at large: The United States, Italy and Spain provided the acute and convalescent COVID-19 samples. Sources were T cells, B-cell-depleted T cells, or PBMCs; the material itself was cDNA or gDNA.

Trimming removed 4 bases at V and 5 bases at J, with 13 bases between. Germline V gene sequence: CDR1 SGHRS, CDR2 YFSETQ. The CDR3 extends over 13 amino acids. Authors' methods: Estimation of nucleated cell counts relied on the amplification of reference gene primers. Assay used: immunoSEQ multiplex PCR; TCRdb lists only in-frame clones, some missing. V, J and clone size derive from that table, while D and trimming were established from the DNA sequence. The sample has about 140,000 clones; roughly 90% are singletons. The sequencing input was peripheral blood. The rearrangement uses TRBV5-1 and TRBJ2-7; tentative D call: TRBD1 (6 bases). The clonotype comes from a man between 45 and 60 years old with active or convalescent COVID-19. This chain's CDR3 is CASSPDSLNEQYF. The CDR3, as DNA: TGCGCCAGCAGCCCGGACAGCTTAAACGAGCAGTACTTC.